A single sample is the source of the 7 T cell receptor beta chains below, sequenced in a study of blood T cell repertoires in COVID-19. Assay: immunoSEQ multiplex PCR; the TCRdb copy retains only in-frame clones and omits some. This sample has fewer than 400,000 clones; about 91% occur once, and the top ten carry approximately 9%. The sequenced sample was PBMCs or T cells enriched from blood (not recorded which). The origin of the receptors is a woman under 30 who had recovered from COVID-19.

CDR3 amino acids: CASSYRGFNEKLFF. The DNA for the CDR3 is TGTGCCAGCAGTTACCGGGGGTTTAACGAAAAACTGTTTTTT. This chain links TRBV6-6 with TRBJ1-4; TRBD1 might be the D (5 bases). Looked up from germline, CDR1 is MNHNY and CDR2 is SVGAGI (reference sequence). This CDR3 has 14 amino acids. V was cut by 2 bases and J by 8 bases, with 12 bases left in between.

The chain combines TRBV27 with TRBJ1-2, with 9 nucleotides matching TRBD1. There are 15 residues in the CDR3. V gave up 5 bases and J gave up 2 bases; unmatched junction bases: 6. Germline CDR1 is MNHEY and CDR2 is SMNVEV (reference sequence). The CDR3 protein is CASSPGQGTNYGYTF. The CDR3 nucleotides are TGTGCCAGCAGTCCGGGACAGGGTACGAACTATGGCTACACCTTC.

The table lists this clone with a count of one. The chain has TRBV7-2 and TRBJ2-7, with 14 nucleotides matching TRBD2. CDR1 is SGHTA and CDR2 is FQGNSA in the germline V gene. V was clipped by 6 bases and J by 6 bases; unmatched bases: 4. The CDR3 runs to 14 residues. The CDR3 is CASRTGTSGGEQYF. As DNA, the CDR3 is TGTGCCAGCAGGACGGGGACTAGCGGGGGCGAGCAGTACTTC.

This clone was detected a few times. V gene TRBV28 combines with J gene TRBJ1-2; 9 nucleotides align to TRBD1. J was trimmed by 7 bases and V by 6 bases; bases with no gene match: 27. CDR1 is MDHEN, CDR2 SYDVKM, per germline. CDR3 length equals 20 residues. This CDR3 reads CASSRTVGRGGTGSPGGYTF. CDR3 nucleotide sequence: TGTGCCAGCAGCCGAACAGTAGGGAGAGGCGGGACAGGGTCCCCCGGTGGCTACACCTTC.

The chain carries TRBV7-2 and TRBJ1-2; 11 positions agree with TRBD1. CDR3 size: 16 residues. The germline V gene encodes CDR1 SGHTA and CDR2 FQGNSA. The ends lost 5 bases at V and 6 bases at J; junction bases unmatched: 11. CDR3 sequence reads: CASSATPGQGVHGYTF. For the CDR3, the DNA is TGTGCCAGCAGCGCAACACCGGGACAGGGGGTACATGGCTACACCTTC. The full variable domain, completed using reference TRBV7-2 and TRBJ1-2, is GAGVSQSPSNKVTEKGKDVELRCDPISGHTALYWYRQSLGQGLEFLIYFQGNSAPDKSGLPSDRFSAERTGGSVSTLTIQRTQQEDSAVYLCASSATPGQGVHGYTFGSGTRLTVV.

This sequence joins TRBV5-4 and TRBJ1-6; D ambiguous. Trimming stripped 3 bases from V and 8 bases from J, with 9 bases between. The length of the CDR3 is 13 residues. CDR1 is SGHNT and CDR2 is YYREEE in the germline V gene (reference sequence). Here the CDR3 reads CASSWGVDSPLHF. The DNA for the CDR3 is TGTGCCAGCAGCTGGGGAGTTGATTCACCCCTCCACTTT.

The genes are TRBV28 and TRBJ2-3, with 7 bases lining up with TRBD2. This CDR3 is built from 14 residues. Per germline, CDR1 MDHEN and CDR2 SYDVKM. V shed 3 bases, J shed 1 base, and the junction held 1 base outside the gene matches. CDR3 residues: CASSLAGGTDTQYF. For the CDR3, the DNA is TGTGCCAGCAGTTTGGCGGGAGGCACAGATACGCAGTATTTT.